Listed below are T cell receptor beta chains from one sample, sequenced in a study of technical replicates of blood from a few donors. Sequenced by immunoSEQ multiplex PCR; TCRdb stores in-frame clones only, minus some. The top ten clones hold approximately 0.2% of a sample with roughly 81,000 clones, approximately 97% of them seen once. Sequenced: T cells isolated from PBMCs. Receptors originate from a human donor in good health. Each CDR3 is given with its conserved first and last residue. A D gene is named only where the DNA matches it firmly. Expanded clones get a size class; other rows say once, few or many, or leave the size out.

V,size,D,J,DNA,CDR3
TRBV15,-,-,TRBJ1-2,TGTGCCACCAGCAGAGCGCGACACGAGCTCACCTTC,CATSRARHELTF
TRBV30,-,TRBD1,TRBJ1-1,TGTGCCTGGAGTACATACCAAAGACAGGGAGGAGGAGAAGCTTTCTTT,CAWSTYQRQGGGEAFF
TRBV6-5,-,-,TRBJ2-2,TGTGCCAGCAGTTACTCGATAAGCGAGCTGGCCGGGGAGCTGTTTTTT,CASSYSISELAGELFF
TRBV7-9,once,-,TRBJ2-1,TGTGCCAGCAGCCCCGCCATGGGGCTCCTGAATGAGCAGTTCTTC,CASSPAMGLLNEQFF
TRBV27,-,TRBD1,TRBJ1-5,TGTGCCAGCAGTTTTTTAGGGGGCAATCATCAGCCCCAGCATTTT,CASSFLGGNHQPQHF
TRBV28,-,TRBD1,TRBJ2-7,TGTGCCAGCAGGACACAGGGGGGACTGGTCGTCGAGCAGTACTTC,CASRTQGGLVVEQYF
TRBV6-5,-,-,TRBJ1-1,TGTGCCAGCAGTCAGGGGACTGAAGCTTTCTTT,CASSQGTEAFF
TRBV19,once,-,TRBJ2-7,TGTGCCAGTAGTGTATACCAGGGTTACGAGCAGTACTTC,CASSVYQGYEQYF
TRBV5-1,-,-,TRBJ2-5,TGCGCCAGCACTCCGAGAGGGAGGCGACAAGAGACCCAGTACTTC,CASTPRGRRQETQYF
TRBV7-2,-,-,TRBJ2-7,TGTGCCAGCAGCCCCTATGGGTGGGGGGGGGCTAACGAGCAGTACTTC,CASSPYGWGGANEQYF
TRBV4-1,-,-,TRBJ2-7,TGCGCCAGCAGCCAAGGTCCCAGCTCCTACGAGCAGTACTTC,CASSQGPSSYEQYF
TRBV11-2,once,TRBD2,TRBJ2-7,TGTGCCAGCAGATTACTAGCGGGGGGAGAGCAGTACTTC,CASRLLAGGEQYF
TRBV11-2,-,-,TRBJ2-1,TGTGCCAGCAGCTTAGATCGCGTGGTAGTATACGAGCAGTTCTTC,CASSLDRVVVYEQFF
TRBV19,-,TRBD1,TRBJ1-5,TGTGCCAGTAGTAACAGACAGGGGTATCAGCCCCAGCATTTT,CASSNRQGYQPQHF
TRBV6-1,-,TRBD2,TRBJ2-1,TGTGCCAGCAGTGATCCTAGCGGGAGCTACAATGAGCAGTTCTTC,CASSDPSGSYNEQFF
TRBV7-9,-,TRBD1,TRBJ1-5,TGTGCCAGCAGCTCTGGACAGGGGGCGCTAGGCAATCAGCCCCAGCATTTT,CASSSGQGALGNQPQHF
TRBV11-2,-,TRBD2,TRBJ2-3,TGTGCCAGCAGCTTAGAGCGGGGGGGCACAGATACGCAGTATTTT,CASSLERGGTDTQYF
TRBV10-1,-,-,TRBJ2-3,TGCGCCAGCAGTGAGTCTTTTTCGCGGCGGTTCACAGATACGCAGTATTTT,CASSESFSRRFTDTQYF
TRBV4-1,once,TRBD1,TRBJ2-7,TGCGCCAGCAGCCAAGTGGGACAGAACTACGAGCAGTACTTC,CASSQVGQNYEQYF
TRBV14,-,-,TRBJ2-5,TGTGCCAGCAGCCAACGCATTCGGGGCCAAGAGACCCAGTACTTC,CASSQRIRGQETQYF
TRBV28,-,-,TRBJ2-2,TGTGCCAGCAGTTTGCACAGCCGTAGAACCGGGGAGCTGTTTTTT,CASSLHSRRTGELFF
TRBV5-4,-,-,TRBJ2-3,TGTGCCAGCAGCAAGACGGGGGACTACAGGGTTACGGACACAGATACGCAGTATTTT,CASSKTGDYRVTDTDTQYF
TRBV6-1,-,-,TRBJ2-3,TGTGCCAGCAGTGCCTTACAGGGCCCCTGGGGCACAGATACGCAGTATTTT,CASSALQGPWGTDTQYF
TRBV12-5,-,-,TRBJ2-2,TGTGCTAGTGGTTTGGTAAGGTCGGGGGAGAGGGTCACCGGGGAGCTGTTTTTT,CASGLVRSGERVTGELFF
TRBV14,-,-,TRBJ1-1,TGTGCCAGCAGCCAAGATCCCAGCCCACTAGAGGCTTTCTTT,CASSQDPSPLEAFF
TRBV2,-,-,TRBJ2-7,TGTGCCAGCAGTGAATCGGACATCACCTACGAGCAGTACTTC,CASSESDITYEQYF
TRBV27,-,-,TRBJ2-1,TGTGCCAGCAGTCTGTACAATGAGCAGTTCTTC,CASSLYNEQFF
TRBV27,-,TRBD2,TRBJ2-1,TGTGCCAGCAGTCTCCTCGGACTAGCGGGAGGGCCAGTATCGTCCAATGAGCAGTTCTTC,CASSLLGLAGGPVSSNEQFF
TRBV18,-,TRBD2,TRBJ2-5,TGTGCCAGTGCCCCGGGACTAGCGCAACAAGAGACCCAGTACTTC,CASAPGLAQQETQYF
TRBV7-9,-,-,TRBJ1-6,TGTGCCAGCAGCTTAGCTGGGGAGGGTTCACCCCTCCACTTT,CASSLAGEGSPLHF
TRBV4-1,-,-,TRBJ1-1,TGCGCCAGCAGCCAAGATGCGGTTTCAGAAGCTTTCTTT,CASSQDAVSEAFF
TRBV9,-,TRBD2,TRBJ2-2,TGTGCCAGCAGCTCGAGCGGGGGGGCAGCCGGGGAGCTGTTTTTT,CASSSSGGAAGELFF
TRBV4-1,once,TRBD1,TRBJ1-1,TGCGCCAGCAGCCAACCCTTGACAGGGGTGAACACTGAAGCTTTCTTT,CASSQPLTGVNTEAFF
TRBV7-7,-,TRBD1,TRBJ2-2,TGTGCCAGCAGCGCTACAGGGGACACCGGGGAGCTGTTTTTT,CASSATGDTGELFF
TRBV7-2,-,TRBD1,TRBJ1-5,TGTGCCAGCAGCCTTAAGGGGACAGGATTCAATCAGCCCCAGCATTTT,CASSLKGTGFNQPQHF
TRBV7-9,-,-,TRBJ1-1,TGTGCCAGCAGCCCCGACTTAAACACTGAAGCTTTCTTT,CASSPDLNTEAFF
TRBV7-9,-,-,TRBJ2-7,TGTGCCAGCAGCTGGGGCAGCTCCTACGAGCAGTACTTC,CASSWGSSYEQYF